One and the same sample provided the 20 T cell receptor beta chains below, sequenced in a study of control samples from healthy donors and cancer patients. Produced via immunoSEQ multiplex PCR; TCRdb's table is partial and in-frame only. The data hold 140,000 or so clones, with about nine tenths observed a single time. Sequenced sample: blood. All receptors come from a man younger than 40 in good health.

This clone showed up just once. The rearrangement joins TRBV19 to TRBJ1-1, with no clear D. Germline V CDR1 and CDR2: LNHDA, SQIVND (reference sequence). The CDR3 has 13 amino acids. V was pared by 5 bases and J by 1 base, with 8 bases between. The CDR3 nucleotides read TGTGCCAGTAGTTACTACAGGAACACTGAAGCTTTCTTT. Protein product: CASSYYRNTEAFF.

This chain uses TRBV5-1 with TRBJ1-2; D call uncertain. The CDR3 loop spans 13 amino acids. Trimming took off 0 bases at V and 4 bases at J, with 7 bases between the two ends. Germline CDR1 is SGHRS and CDR2 is YFSETQ. The DNA of the CDR3 is TGCGCCAGCAGCTTGGGACTAAGCTATGGCTACACCTTC. Its translation is CASSLGLSYGYTF. Variable domain in full (rest from reference TRBV5-1 and TRBJ1-2): KAGVTQTPRYLIKTRGQQVTLSCSPISGHRSVSWYQQTPGQGLQFLFEYFSETQRNKGNFPGRFSGRQFSNSRSEMNVSTLELGDSALYLCASSLGLSYGYTFGSGTRLTVV.

V usage is TRBV30 and J usage is TRBJ1-1; 9 bases agree with TRBD1. The V gene's germline CDR1 is GTSNPN and CDR2 SVGIG (reference sequence). V lost 2 bases and J lost 4; bases outside the gene matches: 5. The CDR3 consists of 14 residues. The CDR3 region has the DNA TGTGCCTGGAGTCAAGACAGGGGGGGCACTGAAGCTTTCTTT. Translation gives CAWSQDRGGTEAFF.

The chain combines TRBV29-1 with TRBJ1-1; D not resolved. Trimming shortened V by 7 bases and J by 0 bases, and 12 bases separated the two germline ends. Germline assignment: CDR1 SQVTM and CDR2 ANQGSEA. This CDR3 is 13 amino acids long. DNA for the CDR3: TGCAGCGCAGGAGGACTCCTGAACACTGAAGCTTTCTTT. This codes for CSAGGLLNTEAFF.

The V call is TRBV14, the J call TRBJ2-5, with D tentatively TRBD1 (6 bases). V lost 5 bases and J 4 bases, leaving 14 bases between the germline ends. Germline values: CDR1 SGHDN, CDR2 FVKESK. CDR3 length equals 14 residues. Written as DNA, the CDR3 is TGTGCCAGCAGCTCCGTTTGGGGGCGAGAGACCCAGTACTTC. Encoded protein: CASSSVWGRETQYF.

CDR3 DNA: TGTGCCAGACAGGGACCCACAGATACGCAGTATTTT. Amino acids: CARQGPTDTQYF. This chain links TRBV7-9 with TRBJ2-3; perhaps TRBD1 as D (6 bases). The CDR3 consists of 12 residues. Trimming shortened V by 9 bases and J by 2 bases, and 9 bases separated the two germline ends. Germline V gene lookup returns CDR1 SEHNR and CDR2 FQNEAQ (reference sequence).

The V and J genes are TRBV29-1 and TRBJ2-5, with 9 bases aligning to TRBD1. There are 13 residues in the CDR3. V was pared by 7 bases and J by 4 bases, with 7 bases of the junction left unmatched. The germline V gene has CDR1 SQVTM and CDR2 ANQGSEA. CDR3 DNA: TGCAGCGGAAAACAGGGGGCTGGAGAGACCCAGTACTTC. It is translated as CSGKQGAGETQYF. Looking up the rest from reference TRBV29-1 and TRBJ2-5 gives the full variable domain: SAVISQKPSRDICQRGTSLTIQCQVDSQVTMMFWYRQQPGQSLTLIATANQGSEATYESGFVIDKFPISRPNLTFSTLTVSNMSPEDSSIYLCSGKQGAGETQYFGPGTRLLVL.

The chain has TRBV6-1 and TRBJ1-3; D gene uncertain. Trimming cost V 3 bases and J 0 bases, with 6 bases left between them. The CDR3 sequence is 14 residues long. Per germline, CDR1 MNHNS and CDR2 SASEGT. CDR3 sequence: CASSEDHSGNTIYF. For the CDR3, the DNA is TGTGCCAGCAGTGAGGACCACTCTGGAAACACCATATATTTT.

J is TRBJ1-2 and V is TRBV11-2; weak D call: TRBD1 (6 bases). The CDR3 has 13 residues. Germline loops: CDR1 SGHAT, CDR2 FQNNGV. Trimming stripped 5 bases from V and 3 bases from J, with 10 bases between. The CDR3: CASSLGQYYGYTF. The CDR3 DNA is TGTGCCAGCAGCCTAGGACAGTACTATGGCTACACCTTC. Looking up the rest from reference TRBV11-2 and TRBJ1-2 gives the full variable domain: EAGVAQSPRYKIIEKRQSVAFWCNPISGHATLYWYQQILGQGPKLLIQFQNNGVVDDSQLPKDRFSAERLKGVDSTLKIQPAKLEDSAVYLCASSLGQYYGYTFGSGTRLTVV.

The chain carries TRBV6-6 and TRBJ1-2; D perhaps matches TRBD1 (6 bases). CDR1 MNHNY and CDR2 SVGAGI come from the germline V gene (reference sequence). V lost 4 bases and J lost 7, with 19 bases in between. This CDR3 region has 15 residues. In DNA form, the CDR3 reads TGTGCCAGCAGTTTAACCGGGACAACGGGAAGTGGCTACACCTTC. This gives the protein CASSLTGTTGSGYTF.

This chain uses TRBV14 with TRBJ2-5; tentatively, D is TRBD2 (5 bases). The CDR3 length is 16 residues. Germline V CDR1 and CDR2: SGHDN, FVKESK. V lost 0 bases and J 1 base, leaving 12 bases between the germline ends. The CDR3 is CASSQDALGVQETQYF. CDR3 coding DNA: TGTGCCAGCAGCCAAGATGCCCTCGGGGTCCAAGAGACCCAGTACTTC.

The V gene is TRBV10-3, the J gene TRBJ2-7; 8 positions match TRBD2. The CDR3 consists of 12 residues. The germline V gene encodes CDR1 ENHRY and CDR2 SYGVKD. Losses at the gene ends were 6 bases for V and 2 bases for J; bases not matched to a gene: 0. The CDR3 spells CAISGGAYEQYF. In DNA form, the CDR3 reads TGTGCCATCAGCGGGGGGGCCTACGAGCAGTACTTC.

V usage is TRBV10-3 and J usage is TRBJ2-4, with D perhaps matching TRBD2 (5 bases). The CDR3 spans 13 residues. In germline, CDR1 is ENHRY, CDR2 SYGVKD. Deletions cut 4 bases from V and 8 bases from J, with 12 bases between. DNA of the CDR3: TGTGCCATCAGTGGGGTGGAGGTAGACATTCAGTACTTC. Its protein is CAISGVEVDIQYF.

The rearrangement joins TRBV18 to TRBJ2-7; no clear D gene. The CDR3 totals 14 residues. CDR1 and CDR2 from the germline V gene are KGHSH and LQKENI. Trimming took off 0 bases at V and 4 bases at J, with 10 bases between the two ends. The CDR3 nucleotides read TGTGCCAGCTCACCACCGACATACGCTTACGAGCAGTACTTC. Translating gives CASSPPTYAYEQYF.

V is TRBV25-1 and J is TRBJ2-3; 7 bases match TRBD2. V trimming: 3 bases; J trimming: 2 bases; junction bases outside the gene matches: 11. Germline V lookup: CDR1 MGHDK, CDR2 SYGVNS. This CDR3 region has 17 residues. CDR3 sequence (DNA): TGTGCCAGCAGTGAGCCCCTGGGGGGGAACTTCACAGATACGCAGTATTTT. This encodes CASSEPLGGNFTDTQYF. Using reference TRBV25-1 and TRBJ2-3 for the parts outside the CDR3, the full variable domain is EADIYQTPRYLVIGTGKKITLECSQTMGHDKMYWYQQDPGMELHLIHYSYGVNSTEKGDLSSESTVSRIRTEHFPLTLESARPSHTSQYLCASSEPLGGNFTDTQYFGPGTRLTVL.

The chain combines TRBV14 with TRBJ2-5; 11 nucleotides align to TRBD2. The CDR3 runs 15 residues. Germline CDR1 SGHDN, CDR2 FVKESK. Trimming removed 4 bases from V and 0 bases from J; junction bases left unmatched: 1. The CDR3 DNA reads as TGTGCCAGCAGCCGACTAGCGGGGTACCAAGAGACCCAGTACTTC. Protein sequence: CASSRLAGYQETQYF.

V is TRBV4-1 and J is TRBJ2-7, with 8 bases fitting TRBD1. The CDR3 is 15 amino acids. Germline assignment: CDR1 MGHRA and CDR2 YSYEKL. After removal of 1 base from V and 0 bases from J, the junction contained 2 bases not matched to a gene. CDR3 DNA sequence: TGCGCCAGCAGCCAAGTACAGGGGGTCTCCTACGAGCAGTACTTC. Amino acids: CASSQVQGVSYEQYF.

V gene TRBV24-1 combines with J gene TRBJ1-2, with TRBD1 matching over 9 bases. The CDR3 is 15 amino acids. CDR1 and CDR2 (germline): KGHDR, SFDVKD. The V segment lost 3 bases and the J segment 8 bases; nucleotides outside the gene matches: 9. The CDR3 coding sequence is TGTGCCACCAGTGATCGGGACAGGGAGAGGGTGGGCTACACCTTC. Protein product: CATSDRDRERVGYTF.

J is TRBJ1-5 and V is TRBV6-5; D might be TRBD1 (5 bases). Germline V gene sequence: CDR1 MNHEY, CDR2 SVGAGI. The CDR3 loop spans 13 amino acids. V was clipped by 7 bases and J by 3 bases, with 10 bases between them. DNA for the CDR3: TGTGCCAGCATCAGACAGCCCAATCAGCCCCAGCATTTT. This gives the protein CASIRQPNQPQHF.

The J gene is TRBJ2-5, the V gene TRBV30; 7 bases match TRBD1. With V trimmed by 1 base and J by 2 bases, 19 bases remained unmatched. Germline-derived CDR1 and CDR2 are GTSNPN and SVGIG (reference sequence). The CDR3 sequence is 19 residues long. The DNA for the CDR3 is TGTGCCTGGAGTGACCCCCGGACAGGCGTCGGCCCTCGGCAAGAGACCCAGTACTTC. It translates to CAWSDPRTGVGPRQETQYF.